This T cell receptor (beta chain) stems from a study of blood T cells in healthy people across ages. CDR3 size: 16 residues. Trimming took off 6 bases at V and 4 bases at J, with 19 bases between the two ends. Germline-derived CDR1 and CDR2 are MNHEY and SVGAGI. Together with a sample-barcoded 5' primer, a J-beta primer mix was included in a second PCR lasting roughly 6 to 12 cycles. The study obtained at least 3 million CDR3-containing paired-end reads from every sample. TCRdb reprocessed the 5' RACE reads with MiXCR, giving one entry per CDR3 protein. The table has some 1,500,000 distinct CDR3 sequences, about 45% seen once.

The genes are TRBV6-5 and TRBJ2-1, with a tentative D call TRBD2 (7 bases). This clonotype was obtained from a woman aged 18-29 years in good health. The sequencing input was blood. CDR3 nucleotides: TGTGCCAGCAGGACTCTTGGCGGGGGCACTTACAATGAGCAGTTCTTC. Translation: CASRTLGGGTYNEQFF.